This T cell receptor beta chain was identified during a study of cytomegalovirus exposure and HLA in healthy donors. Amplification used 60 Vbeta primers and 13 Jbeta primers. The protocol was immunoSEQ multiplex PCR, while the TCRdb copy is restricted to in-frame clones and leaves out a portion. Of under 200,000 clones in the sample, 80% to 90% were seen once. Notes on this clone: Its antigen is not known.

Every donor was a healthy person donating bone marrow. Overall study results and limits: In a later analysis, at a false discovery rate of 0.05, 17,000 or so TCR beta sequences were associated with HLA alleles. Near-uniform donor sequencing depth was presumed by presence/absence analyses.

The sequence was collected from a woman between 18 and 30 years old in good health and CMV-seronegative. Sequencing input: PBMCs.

The CDR3 sequence: CASSEEQGGTGELFF. As DNA, the CDR3 is TGTGCCAGCAGTGAAGAACAGGGAGGGACCGGGGAGCTGTTTTTT. The chain recombines TRBV2 with TRBJ2-2, with D maybe TRBD2 (7 bases). Germline V gene data show CDR1 as SNHLY and CDR2 as FYNNEI. The CDR3 has 15 amino acids. Trimming shortened V by 1 base and J by 5 bases, and 11 bases separated the two germline ends.